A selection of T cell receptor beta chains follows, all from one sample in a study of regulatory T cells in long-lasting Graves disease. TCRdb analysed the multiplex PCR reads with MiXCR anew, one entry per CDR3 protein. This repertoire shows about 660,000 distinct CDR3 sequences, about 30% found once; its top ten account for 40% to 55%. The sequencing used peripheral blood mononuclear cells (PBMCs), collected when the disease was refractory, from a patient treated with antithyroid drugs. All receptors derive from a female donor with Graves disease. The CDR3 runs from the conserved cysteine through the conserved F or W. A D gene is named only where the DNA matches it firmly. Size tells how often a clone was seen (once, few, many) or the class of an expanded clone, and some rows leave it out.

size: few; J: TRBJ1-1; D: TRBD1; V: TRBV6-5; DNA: TGTGCCAGCAGTTACTCCACGACCCTCAAACAGGGGGCGAACACTGAAGCTTTCTTT; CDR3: CASSYSTTLKQGANTEAFF
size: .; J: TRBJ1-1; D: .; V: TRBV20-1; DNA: TGCAGTGCTAGAACCAAGAACACTGAAGCTTTCTTT; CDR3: CSARTKNTEAFF
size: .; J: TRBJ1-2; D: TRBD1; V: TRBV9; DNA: TGTGCCAGCAGCCTCCGCGGGACAGGGACGGTTGGCTACACCTTC; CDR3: CASSLRGTGTVGYTF
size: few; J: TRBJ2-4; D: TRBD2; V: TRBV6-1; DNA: TGTGCCACCCGGGAGGTGCTAGCGGGAGGGAGAAACATTCAGTACTTC; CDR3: CATREVLAGGRNIQYF
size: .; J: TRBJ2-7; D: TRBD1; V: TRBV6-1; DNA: TGTGCCAGCAGTAAAGGATTGGGACAGACCTATTACGAGCAGTACTTC; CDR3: CASSKGLGQTYYEQYF
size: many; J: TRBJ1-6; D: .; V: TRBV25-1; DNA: TGTGCCAGCAGTGGGGGGTTCTCCTATAATTCACCCCTCCACTTT; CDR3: CASSGGFSYNSPLHF
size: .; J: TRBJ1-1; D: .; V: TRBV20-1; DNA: TGCAGTGCTCGACGGGACAAGGACACTGAAGCTTTCTTT; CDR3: CSARRDKDTEAFF
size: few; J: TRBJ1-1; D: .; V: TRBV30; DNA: TGTGCCTGGAGTGTCGTACACCTGAACACTGAAGCTTTCTTT; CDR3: CAWSVVHLNTEAFF
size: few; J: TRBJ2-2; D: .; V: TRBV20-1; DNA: TGCAGTGCTAGAGGACTAAACACCGGGGAGCTGTTTTTT; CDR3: CSARGLNTGELFF
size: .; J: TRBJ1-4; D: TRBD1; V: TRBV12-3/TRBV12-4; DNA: TGTGCCAGCAGCACGGGACAGGGGGTAATAGGCGAAAAACTGTTTTTT; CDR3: CASSTGQGVIGEKLFF
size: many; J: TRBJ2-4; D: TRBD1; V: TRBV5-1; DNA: TGCGCCAGCAGCTTGGGAGAGGGGACAGGGTCCCTTCTAGCCAAAAACATTCAGTACTTC; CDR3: CASSLGEGTGSLLAKNIQYF
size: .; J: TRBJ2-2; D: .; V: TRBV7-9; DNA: TGTGCCAGCAGCGGCGTTGGGGGGGAGCTGTTTTTT; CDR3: CASSGVGGELFF
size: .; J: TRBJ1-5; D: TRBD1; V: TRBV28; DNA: TGTGCCAGCGGAGGGGGCGATCAGCCCCAGCATTTT; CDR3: CASGGGDQPQHF
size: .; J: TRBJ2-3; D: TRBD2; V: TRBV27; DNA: TGTGCCAGCAGTCCCGGACTAGCGGGGACAGATACGCAGTATTTT; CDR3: CASSPGLAGTDTQYF